The T cell receptor (beta chain) under discussion was sequenced for a study of T-cell reconstitution after alpha-beta-depleted transplantation in children (dated by TCRdb to the mid-2010s). About the full investigation: The study quantitatively tracked T-cell immune reconstitution after TCRalphabeta/CD19-depleted allogeneic hematopoietic cell transplantation in children using TCR repertoire profiling. What the work shows at the level of the full study, not this receptor alone: Apparently early alphabetaT-cell count recovery about two months after transplant reportedly relied on only several hundred rapidly expanded clones derived from non-depleted graft cells. In some patients, the high TCRbeta diversity seen at day 60 was put down to recipient T cells and intrathymic progenitors that had survived conditioning. Hyperexpanded clone frequencies declined over subsequent months; after one year, T-cell counts and TCRbeta diversity were mostly attributed to newly produced T cells.

This clonotype was observed once. Its antigen is currently not known. A read error may be the cause here, since a much bigger clone is one base away. Libraries were built with PCR. Sequencing was carried out with an Illumina HiSeq 2500. Molecular barcoding was employed in the preparation of TCR libraries, with unique molecular identifiers being used to normalize TCRbeta repertoire quantification. The public reads were reprocessed in TCRdb via fastp at Q25 and MiXCR, keeping in-frame beta chains. Every entry covers one CDR3 protein and lists the most common genes and DNA from its rows. The table for this sample lists about 300,000 distinct CDR3 sequences; about 9.5% of them were counted only once. The ten largest clones add up to around 7.6% of the sample. Measured from the cysteine to the phenylalanine, the CDR3 is 13 residues long. CDR3 DNA only is kept here, 39 bases in frame from base 1. CDR1 MGHDK and CDR2 SYGVNS were looked up in the germline V gene.

The treatment or condition label on this specimen signifies: allogeneic hematopoietic cell transplantation with graft depleted of TCRalphabeta T cells and CD19 B cells. TCRalphabeta/CD19-depleted allogeneic hematopoietic cell grafts were given to the transplant recipients, all of whom were children. This clonotype was sampled from a boy under three years old with acute myeloid leukemia, due to receive a stem cell transplant. The source material was PBMCs, sampled before TCRalphabeta/CD19-depleted stem cell transplant. The V and J segments used are TRBV25-1 and TRBJ2-1, with 8 bases matching TRBD2. The nucleotides read TGTGCCACCGGGAGGGGTTCCTACAATGACCAGTTCTTC. Its protein is CATGRGSYNDQFF.